The clone carrying this T cell receptor beta chain has a handful of counts. Its antigen is still unknown. RNA transcripts served as the template for amplifying TCR beta CDR3 regions. RT-PCR in the first round (using the HTBI primer set) targeted the TCR CDR3. In TCRdb, the multiplex PCR reads were re-called with MiXCR into one record per CDR3 protein. The table includes some 510,000 distinct CDR3 sequences, less than 25% detected once. This entry belongs to a study of T cells in Graves' hyperthyroidism and ophthalmopathy. Study as a whole: Specimen type is peripheral blood, collected at initial diagnosis prior to any treatment. Study observations and caveats: Appearing also in blood were most of the thyroid clonotypes expanded above 0.001. A model using 13 V-J features told ophthalmopathy apart from stable hyperthyroidism.

Graves' hyperthyroidism is called stable when ophthalmopathy does not progress within 18 months. This sequence originates from a young man with Graves' hyperthyroidism. The sequenced material came from blood.

CDR3 in DNA: TGCAGTGCTAGCTGGGAAGAGACCCAGTACTTC. Encoded protein: CSASWEETQYF. The chain carries TRBV20-1 and TRBJ2-5; no definite D call. Trimming stripped 3 bases from V and 3 bases from J, with 5 bases between. Germline-derived CDR1 and CDR2 are DFQATT and SNEGSKA (reference sequence). The CDR3 sequence is 11 residues long.